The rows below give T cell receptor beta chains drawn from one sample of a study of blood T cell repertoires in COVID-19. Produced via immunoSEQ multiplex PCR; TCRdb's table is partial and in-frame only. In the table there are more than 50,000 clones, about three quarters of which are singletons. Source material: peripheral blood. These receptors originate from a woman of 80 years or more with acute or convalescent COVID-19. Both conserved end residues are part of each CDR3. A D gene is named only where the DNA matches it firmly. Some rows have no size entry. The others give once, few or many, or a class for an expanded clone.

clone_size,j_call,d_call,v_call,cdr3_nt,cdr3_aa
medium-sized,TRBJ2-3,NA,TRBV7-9,TGTGCCAGCAGCTTAGGATTGGCAGGGGCCCGCACAGATACGCAGTATTTT,CASSLGLAGARTDTQYF
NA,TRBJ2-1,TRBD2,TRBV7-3,TGTGCCAGCAGCTTAGTGGGACTAGCGGGGTACAATGAGCAGTTCTTC,CASSLVGLAGYNEQFF
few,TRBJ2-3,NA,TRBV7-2,TGTGCCAGCAGCCGTCTAGGGTACAGGGTTGCTAGCACAGATACGCAGTATTTT,CASSRLGYRVASTDTQYF
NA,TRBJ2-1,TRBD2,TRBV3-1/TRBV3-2,TGTGCCAGCAGCCTGGGGGTTAGCGGGAGTGGCTACAATGAGCAGTTCTTC,CASSLGVSGSGYNEQFF
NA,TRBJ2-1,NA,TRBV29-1,TGCAGCGTTGAAGAAGTAGGGACACAGTTCTACAATGAGCAGTTCTTC,CSVEEVGTQFYNEQFF
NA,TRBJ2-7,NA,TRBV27,TGTGCCAGCAGTTTAAGCCTCCGGGACTCCTACGAGCAGTACTTC,CASSLSLRDSYEQYF
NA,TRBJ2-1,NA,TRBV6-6,TGTGCCAGCAGTTACTCTGACAGCTCCTACAATGAGCAGTTCTTC,CASSYSDSSYNEQFF
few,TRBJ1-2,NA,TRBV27,TGTGCCAGCAGTTTTCATACGGGGACTAACTATGGCTACACCTTC,CASSFHTGTNYGYTF
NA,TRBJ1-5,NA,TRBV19,TGTGCCAGTAGTGCCCTAGGAGCCCGGGGTGTTCAGCCCCAGCATTTT,CASSALGARGVQPQHF
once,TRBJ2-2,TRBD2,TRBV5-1,TGCGCCAGCAGCTTGGCCGTGACTAGCGGGGCCGGGGAGCTGTTTTTT,CASSLAVTSGAGELFF